This TCR beta chain stems from a study of blood T cell repertoires in COVID-19. Germline V lookup: CDR1 MDHEN, CDR2 SYDVKM. The length of the CDR3 is 16 residues. V dropped 5 bases and J dropped 6; count of bases not matched to a gene: 11. Adults between about 18 and 95 years of age took part from about two dozen US areas. Researchers sorted participants into cohorts using their self-reported clinical history. Clones were sequenced by immunoSEQ multiplex PCR, and TCRdb holds only the in-frame ones, with some missing. Of about 150,000 clones detected, about 85% appear once; the ten largest clones hold roughly 3.9%.

V is TRBV28 and J is TRBJ2-2, with 8 bases fitting TRBD1. This TCR was recovered from a woman aged 35 to 49 who had been exposed to COVID-19. Sequencing was carried out using PBMCs or T cells enriched from blood (not recorded which). The CDR3 loop is CASSTLGQGVAGELFF. In DNA, the CDR3 is TGTGCCAGCAGTACACTCGGACAGGGTGTAGCCGGGGAGCTGTTTTTT.